The T cell receptor (beta chain) under discussion was sequenced for a study of control samples from healthy donors and cancer patients. CDR3 length: 13 residues. CDR1 and CDR2 from the germline V gene are GTSNPN and SVGIG (reference sequence). Between the trimmed V and J ends, which lost 0 bases and 7 bases, there was a span of 10 bases. Generated by immunoSEQ multiplex PCR, the TCRdb table keeps only in-frame clones and is missing some. The sample lists 170,000 or so clones; roughly 89% were seen once. Concerning this clone: Additional DNA sequences in this sample encode the identical CDR3.

This sequence was found in a woman aged 45-65 years in good health. This chain connects TRBV30 to TRBJ1-5, with D possibly TRBD1 on 6 matching bases. The specimen sequenced was blood. The CDR3 nucleotides read TGTGCCTGGAGTGTAGGGGGGAACCAGCCCCAGCATTTT. Translating it yields CAWSVGGNQPQHF.